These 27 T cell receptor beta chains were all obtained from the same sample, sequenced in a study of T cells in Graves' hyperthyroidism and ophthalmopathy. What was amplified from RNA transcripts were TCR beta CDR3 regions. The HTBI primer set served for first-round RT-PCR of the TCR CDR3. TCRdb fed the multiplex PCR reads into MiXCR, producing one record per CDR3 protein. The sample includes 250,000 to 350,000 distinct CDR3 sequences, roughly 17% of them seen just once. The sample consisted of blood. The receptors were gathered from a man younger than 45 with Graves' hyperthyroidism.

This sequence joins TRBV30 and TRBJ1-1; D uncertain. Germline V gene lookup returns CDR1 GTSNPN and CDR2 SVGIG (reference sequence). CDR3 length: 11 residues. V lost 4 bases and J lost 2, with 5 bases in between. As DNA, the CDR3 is TGTGCCTGGATAGGCAACACTGAAGCTTTCTTT. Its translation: CAWIGNTEAFF.

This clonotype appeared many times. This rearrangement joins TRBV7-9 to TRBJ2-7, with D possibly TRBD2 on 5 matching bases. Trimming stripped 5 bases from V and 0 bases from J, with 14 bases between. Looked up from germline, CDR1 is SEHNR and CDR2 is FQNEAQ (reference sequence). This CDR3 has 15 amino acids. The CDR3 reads CASSHDYRSSYEQYF. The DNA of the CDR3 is TGTGCCAGCAGCCATGACTACCGGAGCTCCTACGAGCAGTACTTC.

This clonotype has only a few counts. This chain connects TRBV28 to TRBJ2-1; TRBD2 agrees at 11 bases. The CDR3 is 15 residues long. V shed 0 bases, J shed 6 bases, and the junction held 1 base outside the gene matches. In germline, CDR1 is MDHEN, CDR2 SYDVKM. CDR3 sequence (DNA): TGTGCCAGCAGTTTATGGGGACTAGCGGCCAATGAGCAGTTCTTC. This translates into CASSLWGLAANEQFF.

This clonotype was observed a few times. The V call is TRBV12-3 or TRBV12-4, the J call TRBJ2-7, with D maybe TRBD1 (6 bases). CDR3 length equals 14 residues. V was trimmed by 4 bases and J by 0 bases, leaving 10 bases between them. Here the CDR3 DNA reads TGTGCCAGCAGTTATGACAGGAGCTCCTACGAGCAGTACTTC. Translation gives CASSYDRSSYEQYF.

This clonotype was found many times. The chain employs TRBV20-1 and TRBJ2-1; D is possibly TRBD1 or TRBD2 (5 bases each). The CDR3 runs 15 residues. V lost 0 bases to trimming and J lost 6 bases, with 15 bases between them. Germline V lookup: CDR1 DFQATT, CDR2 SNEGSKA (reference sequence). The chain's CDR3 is CSARERRTTGNEQFF. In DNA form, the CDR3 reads TGCAGTGCTAGAGAACGGAGGACAACTGGCAATGAGCAGTTCTTC.

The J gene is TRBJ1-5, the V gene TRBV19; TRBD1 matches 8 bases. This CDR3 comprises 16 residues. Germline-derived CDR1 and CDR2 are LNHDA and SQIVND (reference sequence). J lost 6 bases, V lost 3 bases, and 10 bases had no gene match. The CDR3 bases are TGTGCCAGTAGTATGGGGAATCCAGGGGGCCCTCAGCCCCAGCATTTT. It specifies CASSMGNPGGPQPQHF. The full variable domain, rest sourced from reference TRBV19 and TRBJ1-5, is DGGITQSPKYLFRKEGQNVTLSCEQNLNHDAMYWYRQDPGQGLRLIYYSQIVNDFQKGDIAEGYSVSREKKESFPLTVTSAQKNPTAFYLCASSMGNPGGPQPQHFGDGTRLSIL.

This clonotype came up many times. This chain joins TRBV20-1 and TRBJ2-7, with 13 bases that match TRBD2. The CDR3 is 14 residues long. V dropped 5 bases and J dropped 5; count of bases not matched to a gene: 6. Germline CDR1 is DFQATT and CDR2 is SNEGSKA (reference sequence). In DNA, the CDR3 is TGCAGTGCTGGACTAGCGGGAGTGATGAACGAGCAGTACTTC. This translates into CSAGLAGVMNEQYF.

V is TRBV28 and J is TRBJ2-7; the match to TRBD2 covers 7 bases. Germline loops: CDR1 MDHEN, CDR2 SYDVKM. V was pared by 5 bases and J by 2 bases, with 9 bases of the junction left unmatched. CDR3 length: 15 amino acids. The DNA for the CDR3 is TGTGCCAGCAGTGCAGCGGGACGAAGGACCTACGAGCAGTACTTC. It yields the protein CASSAAGRRTYEQYF.

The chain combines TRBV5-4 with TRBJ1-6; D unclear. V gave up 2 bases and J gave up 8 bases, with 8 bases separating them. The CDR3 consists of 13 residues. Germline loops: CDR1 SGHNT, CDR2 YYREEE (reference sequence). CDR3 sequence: CASSFSRDSPLHF. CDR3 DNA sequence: TGTGCCAGCAGCTTCAGTAGGGATTCACCCCTCCACTTT.

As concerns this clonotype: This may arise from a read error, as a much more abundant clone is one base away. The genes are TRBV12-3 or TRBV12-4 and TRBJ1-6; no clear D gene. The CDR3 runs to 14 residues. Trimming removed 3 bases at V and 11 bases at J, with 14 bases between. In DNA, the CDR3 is TGTGCCAGCAGTTTCAGCGGGCGGAATCCACCCCTCCACTTT. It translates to CASSFSGRNPPLHF.

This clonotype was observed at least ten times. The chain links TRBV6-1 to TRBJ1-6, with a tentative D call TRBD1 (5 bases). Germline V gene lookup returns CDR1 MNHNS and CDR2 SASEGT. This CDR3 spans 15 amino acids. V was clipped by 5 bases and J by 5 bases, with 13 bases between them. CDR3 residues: CASSYGGPHNSPLHF. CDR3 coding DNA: TGTGCCAGCAGTTACGGGGGACCCCATAATTCACCCCTCCACTTT.

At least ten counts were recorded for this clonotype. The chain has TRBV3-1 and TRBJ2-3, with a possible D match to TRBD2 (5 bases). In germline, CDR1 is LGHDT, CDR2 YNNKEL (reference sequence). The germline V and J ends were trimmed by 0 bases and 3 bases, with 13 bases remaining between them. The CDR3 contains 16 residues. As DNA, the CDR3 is TGTGCCAGCAGCCAAGAAACGGGGAGAAGGACAGATACGCAGTATTTT. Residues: CASSQETGRRTDTQYF.

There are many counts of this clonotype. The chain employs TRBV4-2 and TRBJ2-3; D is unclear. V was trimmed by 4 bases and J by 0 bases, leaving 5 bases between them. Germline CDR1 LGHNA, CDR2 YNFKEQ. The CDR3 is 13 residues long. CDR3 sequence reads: CASSRPSTDTQYF. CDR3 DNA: TGTGCCAGCAGCCGGCCAAGCACAGATACGCAGTATTTT.

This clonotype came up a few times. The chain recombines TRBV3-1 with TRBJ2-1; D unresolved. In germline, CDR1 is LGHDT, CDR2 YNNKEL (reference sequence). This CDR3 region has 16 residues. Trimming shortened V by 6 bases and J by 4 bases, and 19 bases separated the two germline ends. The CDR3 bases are TGTGCCAGCAGACCTACACCAGATTCTGGGTACAATGAGCAGTTCTTC. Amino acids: CASRPTPDSGYNEQFF.

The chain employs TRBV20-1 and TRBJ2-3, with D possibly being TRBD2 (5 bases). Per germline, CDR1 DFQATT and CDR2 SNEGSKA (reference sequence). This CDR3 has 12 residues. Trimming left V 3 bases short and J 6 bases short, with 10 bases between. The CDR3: CSASGSDDTQYF. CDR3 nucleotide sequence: TGCAGTGCTAGCGGTAGCGACGATACGCAGTATTTT.

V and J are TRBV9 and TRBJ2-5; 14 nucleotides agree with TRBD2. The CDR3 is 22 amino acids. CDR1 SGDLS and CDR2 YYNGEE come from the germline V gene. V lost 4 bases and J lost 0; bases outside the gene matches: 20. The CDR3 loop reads CASSSAPGLAGEGRYNQETQYF. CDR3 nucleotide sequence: TGTGCCAGCAGCTCAGCTCCGGGACTAGCGGGAGAAGGGCGTTATAACCAAGAGACCCAGTACTTC.

The CDR3 reads CSARDSTQNQETQYF. The CDR3 bases are TGCAGTGCTAGAGATTCCACGCAGAACCAAGAGACCCAGTACTTC. The chain carries TRBV20-1 and TRBJ2-5; D uncertain. The germline V and J ends were trimmed by 0 bases and 0 bases, with 11 bases remaining between them. The germline V gene encodes CDR1 DFQATT and CDR2 SNEGSKA (reference sequence). This CDR3 has 15 residues.

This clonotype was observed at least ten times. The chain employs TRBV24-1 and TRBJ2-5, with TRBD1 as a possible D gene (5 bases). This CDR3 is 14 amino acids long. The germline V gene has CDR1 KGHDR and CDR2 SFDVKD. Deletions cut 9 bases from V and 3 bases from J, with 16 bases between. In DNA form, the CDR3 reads TGTGCCACCCAATCTACAGGAGAAAAAGAGACCCAGTACTTC. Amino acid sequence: CATQSTGEKETQYF.

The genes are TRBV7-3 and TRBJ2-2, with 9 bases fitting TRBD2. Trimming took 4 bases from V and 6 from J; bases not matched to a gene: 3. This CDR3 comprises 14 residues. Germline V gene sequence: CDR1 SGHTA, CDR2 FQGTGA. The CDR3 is CASSSGLAAGELFF. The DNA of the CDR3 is TGTGCCAGCAGCTCGGGACTAGCCGCCGGGGAGCTGTTTTTT.

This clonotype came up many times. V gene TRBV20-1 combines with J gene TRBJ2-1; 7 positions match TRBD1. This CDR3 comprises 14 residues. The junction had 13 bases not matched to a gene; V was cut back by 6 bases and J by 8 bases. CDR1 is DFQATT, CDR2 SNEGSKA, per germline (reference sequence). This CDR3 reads CSAVGGGLGDEQFF. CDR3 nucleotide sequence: TGCAGTGCGGTAGGGGGCGGGCTGGGGGATGAGCAGTTCTTC.

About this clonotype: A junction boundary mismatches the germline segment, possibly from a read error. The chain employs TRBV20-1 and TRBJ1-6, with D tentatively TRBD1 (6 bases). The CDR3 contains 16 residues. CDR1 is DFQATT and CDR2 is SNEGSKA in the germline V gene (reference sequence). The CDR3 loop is CSVRTPGGRVGSPLHF. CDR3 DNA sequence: TGCAGTGTTAGAACCCCGGGGGGCAGGGTTGGTTCACCCCTCCACTTT.

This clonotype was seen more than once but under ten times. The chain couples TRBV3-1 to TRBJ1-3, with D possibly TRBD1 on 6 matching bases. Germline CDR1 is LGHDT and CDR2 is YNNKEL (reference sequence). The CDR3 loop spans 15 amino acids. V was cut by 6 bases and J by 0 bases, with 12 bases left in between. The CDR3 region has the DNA TGTGCCAGCAGACCCCGGGACACCTCTGGAAACACCATATATTTT. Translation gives CASRPRDTSGNTIYF.

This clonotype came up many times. This chain's CDR3 is CASSPQGGEQYF. In DNA, the CDR3 is TGTGCCAGCAGCCCCCAGGGGGGCGAGCAGTACTTC. The chain uses TRBV7-9 and TRBJ2-7; possibly TRBD1 for D (7 bases). Trimming stripped 5 bases from V and 6 bases from J, with 11 bases between. The CDR3 has 12 residues. Germline V gene sequence: CDR1 SEHNR, CDR2 FQNEAQ (reference sequence).

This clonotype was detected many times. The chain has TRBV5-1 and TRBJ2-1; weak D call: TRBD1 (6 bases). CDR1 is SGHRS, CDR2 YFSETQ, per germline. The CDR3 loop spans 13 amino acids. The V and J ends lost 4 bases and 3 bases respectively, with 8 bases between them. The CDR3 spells CASSVQGYNEQFF. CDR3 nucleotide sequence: TGCGCCAGCAGCGTACAGGGCTACAATGAGCAGTTCTTC.

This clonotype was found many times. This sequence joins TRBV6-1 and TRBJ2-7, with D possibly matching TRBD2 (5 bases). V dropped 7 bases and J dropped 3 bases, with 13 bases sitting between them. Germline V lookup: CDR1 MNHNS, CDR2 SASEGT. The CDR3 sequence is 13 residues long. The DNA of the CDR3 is TGTGCCAGCACCGCCGATGGAGGCTACGAGCAGTACTTC. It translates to CASTADGGYEQYF.

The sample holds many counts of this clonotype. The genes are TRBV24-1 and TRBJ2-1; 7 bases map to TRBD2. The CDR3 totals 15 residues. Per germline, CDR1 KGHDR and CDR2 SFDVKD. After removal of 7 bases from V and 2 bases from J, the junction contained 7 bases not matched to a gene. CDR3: CATSGSGGTYNEQFF. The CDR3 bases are TGTGCCACCAGCGGATCGGGGGGTACCTACAATGAGCAGTTCTTC.

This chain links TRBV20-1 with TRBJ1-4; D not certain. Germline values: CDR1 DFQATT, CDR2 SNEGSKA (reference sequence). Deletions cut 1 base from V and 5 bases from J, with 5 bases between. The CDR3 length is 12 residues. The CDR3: CSARGQNEKLFF. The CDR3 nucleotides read TGCAGTGCTAGAGGTCAGAATGAAAAACTGTTTTTT.